This T cell receptor (beta chain) was profiled in a study of cytomegalovirus exposure and HLA in healthy donors. Study conclusions and caveats: There were a few CMV-associated chains whose specificity for CMV antigens was confirmed in vitro. Rarity characterized most TCR sequences, yet some public TCRs appeared in many donors.

TCRdb's table, derived via immunoSEQ multiplex PCR, lists solely in-frame clones and lacks some. Of around 150,000 clones listed, roughly 90% are singletons. CDR3 length: 17 residues. V lost 2 bases to trimming and J lost 7 bases; unmatched junction nucleotides: 12. The germline V gene encodes CDR1 SGDLS and CDR2 YYNGEE. As for this clone: The antigen remains undetermined.

The chain recombines TRBV9 with TRBJ2-5; 12 bases line up with TRBD2. The sample taken for sequencing was PBMCs. The clonotype comes from a woman in her 30s in good health and CMV-seronegative. CDR3 in DNA: TGTGCCAGCAGCGTGATAGCTAGCGGGGGGGGTGAAGGGACCCAGTACTTC. Residues: CASSVIASGGGEGTQYF.